This is a list of T cell receptor beta chains from one sample in a study of blood T cell repertoires in COVID-19. Only in-frame clones appear in the TCRdb table, and some are missing; sequencing was by immunoSEQ multiplex PCR. Altogether around 310,000 clones are present, approximately 88% being singletons, with the ten largest covering around 5%. The specimen sequenced was PBMCs or T cells enriched from blood (not recorded which). Every receptor here comes from a man aged 25 to 40 who had recovered from COVID-19. Both conserved end residues are part of each CDR3. A D gene is named only where the DNA matches it firmly. Size values are once, few and many counts, or a class for expanded clones, and some rows have none.

CDR3 length	V gene	J gene	D gene	clone size	CDR3 protein	CDR3 DNA
15	TRBV13	TRBJ2-7	TRBD2	NA	CASSLEMAGGYEQYF	TGTGCCAGCAGCTTAGAAATGGCGGGGGGATACGAGCAGTACTTC
18	TRBV24-1	TRBJ1-1	TRBD1	once	CATSDSRPRDSMNTEAFF	TGTGCCACCAGTGACTCTCGACCCCGGGACAGCATGAACACTGAAGCTTTCTTT
14	TRBV15	TRBJ2-7	NA	NA	CATSVGSGFYEQYF	TGTGCCACCAGCGTCGGCAGCGGGTTCTACGAGCAGTACTTC
16	TRBV5-5	TRBJ2-3	TRBD1	NA	CASSWGQGGGTDTQYF	TGTGCCAGCAGCTGGGGACAGGGGGGAGGCACAGATACGCAGTATTTT
15	TRBV5-6	TRBJ2-1	TRBD2	NA	CASSLMSSGNNEQFF	TGTGCCAGCAGCTTGATGTCTAGCGGGAACAATGAGCAGTTCTTC
14	TRBV19	TRBJ2-1	NA	NA	CASRYTWGDNEQFF	TGTGCCAGTAGGTATACATGGGGAGACAATGAGCAGTTCTTC
15	TRBV19	TRBJ2-1	TRBD2	NA	CASSKGTSAYNEQFF	TGTGCCAGTAGTAAAGGGACTAGCGCCTACAATGAGCAGTTCTTC
14	TRBV12-5	TRBJ2-2	NA	NA	CASGRDGDTGELFF	TGTGCTAGTGGACGCGACGGGGACACCGGGGAGCTGTTTTTT
13	TRBV7-2	TRBJ2-7	TRBD1	NA	CASSWDRGWEQYF	TGTGCCAGCAGCTGGGACAGGGGATGGGAGCAGTACTTC
15	TRBV5-1	TRBJ1-3	TRBD1	NA	CASSAGQGTGNTIYF	TGCGCCAGCAGCGCGGGACAGGGGACTGGAAACACCATATATTTT
16	TRBV28	TRBJ1-6	NA	once	CASSTLGSSYNSPLHF	TGTGCCAGCAGTACCCTAGGGAGCTCCTATAATTCACCCCTCCACTTT
15	TRBV5-1	TRBJ2-3	NA	NA	CASSGGGSSTDTQYF	TGCGCCAGCAGCGGGGGCGGATCTAGCACAGATACGCAGTATTTT
16	TRBV7-8	TRBJ2-7	TRBD2	NA	CASSLYSGGAVGEQYF	TGTGCCAGCAGCCTCTATAGCGGGGGGGCCGTTGGCGAGCAGTACTTC
15	TRBV4-1	TRBJ2-1	TRBD1	NA	CASSQVAGGYNEQFF	TGCGCCAGCAGCCAAGTCGCAGGGGGTTACAATGAGCAGTTCTTC
13	TRBV28	TRBJ2-7	TRBD1	NA	CAGQGRSSYEQYF	TGTGCCGGACAGGGGCGGTCCTCCTACGAGCAGTACTTC
12	TRBV4-1	TRBJ2-7	NA	NA	CASSHRGSEQYF	TGCGCCAGCAGCCACAGGGGTAGCGAGCAGTACTTC
14	TRBV10-3	TRBJ1-2	TRBD1	NA	CAISTGGAYYGYTF	TGTGCCATCAGTACAGGGGGCGCGTACTATGGCTACACCTTC
13	TRBV18	TRBJ1-1	NA	NA	CASSPPGTFEAFF	TGTGCCAGCTCACCACCGGGGACTTTCGAAGCTTTCTTT
14	TRBV28	TRBJ1-4	TRBD1	NA	CASIPADRAEKLFF	TGTGCCAGCATCCCCGCTGACAGGGCTGAAAAACTGTTTTTT
13	TRBV28	TRBJ1-5	NA	NA	CASSRVGGQPQHF	TGTGCCAGCAGTCGAGTAGGGGGTCAGCCCCAGCATTTT
12	TRBV30	TRBJ2-7	TRBD1	NA	CAWGQGAHEQYF	TGTGCCTGGGGACAGGGGGCCCACGAGCAGTACTTC